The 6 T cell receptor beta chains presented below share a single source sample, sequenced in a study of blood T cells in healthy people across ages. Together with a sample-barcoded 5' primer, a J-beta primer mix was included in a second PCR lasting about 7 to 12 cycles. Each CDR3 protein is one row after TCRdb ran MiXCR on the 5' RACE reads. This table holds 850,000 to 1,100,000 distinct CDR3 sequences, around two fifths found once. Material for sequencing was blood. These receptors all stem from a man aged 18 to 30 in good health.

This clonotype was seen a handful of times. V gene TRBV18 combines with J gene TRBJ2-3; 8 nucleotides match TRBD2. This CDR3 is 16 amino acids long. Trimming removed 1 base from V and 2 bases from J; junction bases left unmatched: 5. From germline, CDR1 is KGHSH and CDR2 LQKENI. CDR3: CASSPRTSSPTDTQYF. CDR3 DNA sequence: TGTGCCAGCTCACCACGGACTAGCTCTCCCACAGATACGCAGTATTTT.

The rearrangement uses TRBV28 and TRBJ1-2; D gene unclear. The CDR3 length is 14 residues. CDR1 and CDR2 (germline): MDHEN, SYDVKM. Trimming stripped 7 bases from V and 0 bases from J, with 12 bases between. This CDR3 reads CASTGWPANYGYTF. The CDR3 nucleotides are TGTGCCAGCACCGGATGGCCAGCTAACTATGGCTACACCTTC.

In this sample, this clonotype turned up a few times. The CDR3 DNA reads TGTGCCATCTCAACAGGTGACAATCAGCCCCAGCATTTT. Translating gives CAISTGDNQPQHF. This sequence joins TRBV10-3 and TRBJ1-5; perhaps TRBD1 as D (5 bases). V shed 8 bases and J shed 3 bases, with 11 bases lying between them. The germline gives CDR1 ENHRY, CDR2 SYGVKD. The CDR3 has 13 residues.

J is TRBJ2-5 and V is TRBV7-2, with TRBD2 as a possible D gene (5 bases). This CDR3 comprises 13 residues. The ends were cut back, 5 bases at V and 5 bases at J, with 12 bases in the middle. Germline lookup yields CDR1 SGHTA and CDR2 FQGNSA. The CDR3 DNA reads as TGTGCCAGCAGCCGGGGAATCCGGGAGACCCAGTACTTC. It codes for CASSRGIRETQYF.

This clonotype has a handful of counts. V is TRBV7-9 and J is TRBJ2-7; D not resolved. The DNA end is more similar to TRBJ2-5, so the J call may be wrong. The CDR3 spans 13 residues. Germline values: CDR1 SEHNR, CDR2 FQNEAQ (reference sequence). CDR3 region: CASTFDPKETQYF. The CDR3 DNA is TGTGCCAGCACCTTTGACCCGAAAGAGACCCAGTACTTC.

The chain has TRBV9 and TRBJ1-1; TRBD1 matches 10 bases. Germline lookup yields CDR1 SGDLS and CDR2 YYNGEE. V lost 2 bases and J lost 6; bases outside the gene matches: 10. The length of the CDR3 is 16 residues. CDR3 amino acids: CASSVTGGEVGAEAFF. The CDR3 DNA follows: TGTGCCAGCAGCGTGACAGGGGGCGAAGTGGGCGCTGAAGCTTTCTTT.